The 7 T cell receptor beta chains reported below all come from one sample, sequenced in a study of cytomegalovirus exposure and HLA in healthy donors. The PCR was carried out with 60 Vbeta primers and 13 Jbeta primers. TCRdb's table, derived via immunoSEQ multiplex PCR, lists solely in-frame clones and lacks some. Of about 160,000 clones listed, around 75% are singletons. Material for sequencing was PBMCs. These receptors were taken from a woman between 50 and 59 years old in good health and CMV-seropositive.

The chain links TRBV4-2 to TRBJ2-3; D remains ambiguous. V was cut by 1 base and J by 5 bases, with 4 bases left in between. CDR1 and CDR2 from the germline V gene are LGHNA and YNFKEQ. CDR3 length: 12 amino acids. DNA for the CDR3: TGTGCCAGCAGCCAAGCGAGAGATACGCAGTATTTT. Protein sequence: CASSQARDTQYF.

The chain uses TRBV19 and TRBJ1-2, with TRBD1 as a possible D gene (6 bases). The CDR3 is 13 residues long. V was shortened by 5 bases and J by 8 bases, with 15 bases between the two germline ends. From germline, CDR1 is LNHDA and CDR2 SQIVND (reference sequence). The CDR3 region has the DNA TGTGCCAGTAGTCCACAGGGAAGTGGCGGCTACACCTTC. It encodes CASSPQGSGGYTF.

This clone was observed a few times. The chain employs TRBV6-5 and TRBJ1-1; perhaps TRBD1 as D (6 bases). In germline, CDR1 is MNHEY, CDR2 SVGAGI. The ends were cut back, 2 bases at V and 0 bases at J, with 10 bases in the middle. The CDR3 length is 15 residues. For the CDR3, the DNA is TGTGCCAGCAGTTACGGGGGGGCAGTGAACACTGAAGCTTTCTTT. It specifies CASSYGGAVNTEAFF.

This chain uses TRBV13 with TRBJ2-5; 8 bases align to TRBD2. Germline values: CDR1 PRHDT, CDR2 FYEKMQ (reference sequence). Losses at the gene ends were 4 bases for V and 3 bases for J; bases not matched to a gene: 7. This CDR3 contains 15 residues. CDR3 bases: TGTGCCAGCAGCTACGCGGAACTAGCGGAAGAGACCCAGTACTTC. This translates into CASSYAELAEETQYF.

This clone was recorded a few times. The chain joins TRBV11-2 to TRBJ1-2; 7 positions agree with TRBD1. Germline V gene lookup returns CDR1 SGHAT and CDR2 FQNNGV. V was pared by 6 bases and J by 4 bases, with 14 bases of the junction left unmatched. This CDR3 has 16 residues. CDR3 loop: CASSSDGQAPLYGYTF. DNA of the CDR3: TGTGCCAGCAGTTCCGACGGACAGGCGCCGCTCTATGGCTACACCTTC. Complete variable domain (other parts from reference TRBV11-2 and TRBJ1-2): EAGVAQSPRYKIIEKRQSVAFWCNPISGHATLYWYQQILGQGPKLLIQFQNNGVVDDSQLPKDRFSAERLKGVDSTLKIQPAKLEDSAVYLCASSSDGQAPLYGYTFGSGTRLTVV.

This clone was detected a few times. V gene TRBV5-1 combines with J gene TRBJ2-2, with D possibly TRBD2 on 5 matching bases. Trimming shortened V by 0 bases and J by 3 bases, and 9 bases separated the two germline ends. CDR1 is SGHRS and CDR2 is YFSETQ in the germline V gene. This CDR3 is built from 15 residues. CDR3 coding DNA: TGCGCCAGCAGCTTGGCCTGGACTGACACCGGGGAGCTGTTTTTT. Translation gives CASSLAWTDTGELFF.

This clone was seen a few times. This sequence joins TRBV7-9 and TRBJ1-1; no clear D gene. The CDR3 has 16 amino acids. Trimming removed 2 bases from V and 5 bases from J, with 18 bases in between. CDR1 SEHNR and CDR2 FQNEAQ come from the germline V gene (reference sequence). The CDR3 DNA sequence: TGTGCCAGCAGCTTACTTGGGTCGCTTCGGAGGACTGAAGCTTTCTTT. Translating it yields CASSLLGSLRRTEAFF.